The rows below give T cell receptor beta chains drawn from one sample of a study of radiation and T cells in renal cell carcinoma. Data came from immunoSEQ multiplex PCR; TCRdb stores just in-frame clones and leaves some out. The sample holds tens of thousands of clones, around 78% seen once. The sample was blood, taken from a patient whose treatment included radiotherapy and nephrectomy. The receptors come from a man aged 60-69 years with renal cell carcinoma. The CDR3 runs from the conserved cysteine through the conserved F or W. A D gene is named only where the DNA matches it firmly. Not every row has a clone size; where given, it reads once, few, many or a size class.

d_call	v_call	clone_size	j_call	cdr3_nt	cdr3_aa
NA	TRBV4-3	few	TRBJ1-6	TGCGCCAGCAGCCAGCCGGGACTTTCACCCCTCCACTTT	CASSQPGLSPLHF
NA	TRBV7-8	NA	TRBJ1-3	TGTGCCAGCAGCCTGTCGGGCAGGGCGCACTCTGGAAACACCATATATTTT	CASSLSGRAHSGNTIYF
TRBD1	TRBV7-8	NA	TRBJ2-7	TGTGCCAGCAGCTTAGCGGGGACAGGTGCGGGGCAGTACTTC	CASSLAGTGAGQYF
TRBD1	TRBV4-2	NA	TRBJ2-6	TGTGCCAGCAAGGACAGGGAAGGGGCTGGCGACTCTGGGGCCAACGTCCTGACTTTC	CASKDREGAGDSGANVLTF
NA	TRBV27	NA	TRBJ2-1	TGTGCCAGCAGTTTAATTAAGACTGACAATGAGCAGTTCTTC	CASSLIKTDNEQFF
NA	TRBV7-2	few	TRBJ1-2	TGTGCCAGCAGCTTAGACCTCTATGGCTACACCTTC	CASSLDLYGYTF
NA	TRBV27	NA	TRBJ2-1	TGTGCCAGCAGTTTTTACAGGGCGGAGGTCAATGAGCAGTTCTTC	CASSFYRAEVNEQFF
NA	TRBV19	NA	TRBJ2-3	TGTGCCAGTAGTATAGGGCCCACAGATACGCAGTATTTT	CASSIGPTDTQYF
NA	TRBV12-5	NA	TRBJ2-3	TGTGCTAGTGGTTTAGGAGGGAGCACAGATACGCAGTATTTT	CASGLGGSTDTQYF
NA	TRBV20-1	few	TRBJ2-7	TGCAGTGCTAGAGCTGACTACGAGCAGTACTTC	CSARADYEQYF
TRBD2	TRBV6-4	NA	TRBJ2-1	TGTGCCAGCAGTGTACTAGCGGGGCCTGAGCAGTTCTTC	CASSVLAGPEQFF
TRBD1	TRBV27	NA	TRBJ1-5	TGTGCCAGCAGTTCGGACAGGGGGCCGAATCAGCCCCAGCATTTT	CASSSDRGPNQPQHF
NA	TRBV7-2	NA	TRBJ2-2	TGTGCCAGCAGCTTAACAGGGAAGGTGAACACCGGGGAGCTGTTTTTT	CASSLTGKVNTGELFF
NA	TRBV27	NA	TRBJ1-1	TGTGCCAGCAGTCCGACCACGGGGCAGGGAGGGAAAGCTTTCTTT	CASSPTTGQGGKAFF
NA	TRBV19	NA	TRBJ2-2	TGTGCCAGTAGTATGAAGACCGGGGAGCTGTTTTTT	CASSMKTGELFF
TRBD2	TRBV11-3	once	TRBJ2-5	TGTGCCAGCAGCCGCGGGAGTACAGAGACCCAGTACTTC	CASSRGSTETQYF
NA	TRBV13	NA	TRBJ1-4	TGTGCCAGCAGCTTAGTGGATGAGGAAAAACTGTTTTTT	CASSLVDEEKLFF
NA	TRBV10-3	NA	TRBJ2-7	TGTGCCATCAGTGAGTCGGACAGCTCCTACGAGCAGTACTTC	CAISESDSSYEQYF
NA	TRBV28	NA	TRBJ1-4	TGTGCCAGCAGTCTAAGGGAAAAACTGTTTTTT	CASSLREKLFF
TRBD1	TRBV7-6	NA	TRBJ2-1	TGTGCCAGCAGCCGGGACAGGGGCAATGAGCAGTTCTTC	CASSRDRGNEQFF
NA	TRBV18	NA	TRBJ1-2	TGTGCCAGCTCACCTGCTATCGACGGGGGCTCTGACGGCTACACCTTC	CASSPAIDGGSDGYTF
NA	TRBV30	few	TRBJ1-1	TGTGCCTGGAGTAGGTCCACTGAAGCTTTCTTT	CAWSRSTEAFF
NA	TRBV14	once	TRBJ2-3	TGTGCCAGCAGCCTCAGACGGGACTTTCGCACAGATACGCAGTATTTT	CASSLRRDFRTDTQYF
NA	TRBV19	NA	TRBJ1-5	TGTGCCAGTAGTATAGATGAACAGCCCCAGCATTTT	CASSIDEQPQHF
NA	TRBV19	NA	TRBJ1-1	TGTGCCAGTAGTTCGGTGGGGGGGGCTAAGGACACTGAAGCTTTCTTT	CASSSVGGAKDTEAFF
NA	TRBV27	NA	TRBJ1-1	TGTGCCAGCAGAATATTGACTGGCCCGAACACTGAAGCTTTCTTT	CASRILTGPNTEAFF
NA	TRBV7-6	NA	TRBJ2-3	TGTGCCAGCAGCTTAGCGCTCAGCACCCACAATGATACGCAGTATTTT	CASSLALSTHNDTQYF
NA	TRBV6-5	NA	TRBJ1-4	TGTGCCAGCGGATACGGGATAACTAATGAAAAACTGTTTTTT	CASGYGITNEKLFF
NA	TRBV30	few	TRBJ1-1	TGTGCCTGGAGTGCAATTGTGAACACTGAAGCTTTCTTT	CAWSAIVNTEAFF
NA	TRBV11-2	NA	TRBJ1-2	TGTGCCAGCAGCTTAGCCGGTGCGGCCGCCGGCTACACCTTC	CASSLAGAAAGYTF
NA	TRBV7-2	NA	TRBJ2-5	TGTGCCAGCAGCTTCAAAGAGACCCAGTACTTC	CASSFKETQYF
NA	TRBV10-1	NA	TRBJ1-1	TGCGCCAGCAGCTTGGACAGGAACACTGAAGCTTTCTTT	CASSLDRNTEAFF
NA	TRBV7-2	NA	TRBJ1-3	TGTGCCAGCAGGGCCGGGACGGCTTCTGGAAACACCATATATTTT	CASRAGTASGNTIYF
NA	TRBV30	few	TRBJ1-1	TGTGCCTGGAATGGGGACCTCACTGAAGCTTTCTTT	CAWNGDLTEAFF
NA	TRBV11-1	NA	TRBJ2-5	TGTGCCAGCAGCTTAAGTGGAGGCGTAGAGACCCAGTACTTC	CASSLSGGVETQYF
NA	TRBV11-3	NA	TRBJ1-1	TGTGCCAGCAGCCAACGATTCGGGGTGAACACTGAAGCTTTCTTT	CASSQRFGVNTEAFF
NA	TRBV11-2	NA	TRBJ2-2	TGTGCCAGCAGCACACAGGGCTTCAGGGAGCTGTTTTTT	CASSTQGFRELFF
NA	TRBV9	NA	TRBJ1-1	TGTGCCAGCAGCCCCGGGGAGGTCGGCGACACTGAAGCTTTCTTT	CASSPGEVGDTEAFF
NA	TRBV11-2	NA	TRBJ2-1	TGTGCCAGCAGCGCCGGCATGGGGGCGGGAATCTATGAGCAGTTCTTC	CASSAGMGAGIYEQFF
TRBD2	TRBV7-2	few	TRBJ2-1	TGTGCCAGCAGCTTAGTTTCCGGGAGGGCCTTGCAGTTCTTC	CASSLVSGRALQFF
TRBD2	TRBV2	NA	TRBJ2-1	TGTGCCAGCTCCGGACTAGCGGGGAGTAATGAGCAGTTCTTC	CASSGLAGSNEQFF
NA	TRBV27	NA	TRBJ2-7	TGTGCCAGCGCCAACCTCCTTAACAGGGGTCGGGGGAGCGAGCAGTACTTC	CASANLLNRGRGSEQYF
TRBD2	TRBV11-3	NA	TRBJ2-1	TGTGCCAGCAGCAAGGGACTAGCGGAAAACAATGAGCAGTTCTTC	CASSKGLAENNEQFF
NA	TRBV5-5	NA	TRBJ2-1	TGTGCCAGCAGCGCGACTACAAACGCCTACAATGAGCAGTTCTTC	CASSATTNAYNEQFF
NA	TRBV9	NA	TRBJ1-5	TGTGCCAGCAGCCGATGGGGGAATCAGCCCCAGCATTTT	CASSRWGNQPQHF
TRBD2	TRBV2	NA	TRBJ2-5	TGTGCCAGCAGCACCTTCAGCGGGGGCCAAGAGACCCAGTACTTC	CASSTFSGGQETQYF
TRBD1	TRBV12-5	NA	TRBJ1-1	TGTGCTAGTGGTTTGGGGGACAGCACTAGCTTAGAAGCTTTCTTT	CASGLGDSTSLEAFF
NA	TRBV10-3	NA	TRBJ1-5	TGTGCCATCAGTGAAGGGACACCCTTTAGCAATCAGCCCCAGCATTTT	CAISEGTPFSNQPQHF
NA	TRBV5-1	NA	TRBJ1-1	TGCGCCAGCAGCTTGGCGATAGTAGGGGGAAATAAGGTTACGGACACTGAAGCTTTCTTT	CASSLAIVGGNKVTDTEAFF
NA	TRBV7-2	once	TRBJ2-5	TGTGCCAGCAGCTTAAACCAAGAGACCCAGTACTTC	CASSLNQETQYF
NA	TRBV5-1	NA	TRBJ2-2	TGCGCCAGCTCCAGGGTTCTCGGCAACGGGGAGCTGTTTTTT	CASSRVLGNGELFF
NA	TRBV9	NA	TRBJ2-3	TGTGCCAGCAGCGCCGGGACTGCCCCTAGCACAGATACGCAGTATTTT	CASSAGTAPSTDTQYF
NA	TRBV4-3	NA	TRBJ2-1	TGCGCCAGCAGCCAAGATCGGAGCGCTTACAATGAGCAGTTCTTC	CASSQDRSAYNEQFF
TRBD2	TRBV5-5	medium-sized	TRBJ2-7	TGTGCCAGCAGCTTGGGCGCGGGGGTGACCTACGAGCAGTACTTC	CASSLGAGVTYEQYF
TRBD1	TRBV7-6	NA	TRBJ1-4	TGTGCCAGCAGCTGGACAGGGGGTTCTAATGAAAAACTGTTTTTT	CASSWTGGSNEKLFF
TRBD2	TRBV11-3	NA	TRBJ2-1	TGTGCCAGCAGCTTAACGGGACTAGGTGGGAATGAGCAGTTCTTC	CASSLTGLGGNEQFF
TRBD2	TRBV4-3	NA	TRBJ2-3	TGCGCCAGCAGCCAACTACTAAGCGGGGGGGCCCAAGATACGCAGTATTTT	CASSQLLSGGAQDTQYF
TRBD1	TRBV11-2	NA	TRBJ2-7	TGTGCCAGCAGCATAGGACAGGGCTACGAGCAGTACTTC	CASSIGQGYEQYF
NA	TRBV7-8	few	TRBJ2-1	TGTGCCAGCAGCTTCCGCCCCCTAGCATCTAATGAGCAGTTCTTC	CASSFRPLASNEQFF
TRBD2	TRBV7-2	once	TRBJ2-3	TGTGCCAGCAGCTTCCGGACTAGCGGGGGGGCGGGAGATACGCAGTATTTT	CASSFRTSGGAGDTQYF